The subject of this entry is one T cell receptor (beta chain). Under the authors' procedure: Amplified reference gene primers provided the basis for estimating nucleated cell counts. The protocol was immunoSEQ multiplex PCR, while the TCRdb copy is restricted to in-frame clones and leaves out a portion. V, J and clone size are those of that table, while D and trimming were read from the DNA. The table shows about 250,000 clones, with about 83% occurring only once. This CDR3 is 13 amino acids long. CDR1 is SGHTA, CDR2 FQGTGA, per germline. The V and J ends lost 0 bases and 6 bases respectively, with 8 bases between them. The data were taken from a study of blood T cell repertoires in COVID-19. In the study overall: The study drew acute and convalescent COVID-19 samples from the United States, Italy and Spain. From T cells, B-cell-depleted T cells, or PBMCs came the material, which was cDNA or gDNA.

The receptor comes from a man aged 45 to 65 with acute or convalescent COVID-19. The chain employs TRBV7-3 and TRBJ1-1; D remains unclear. What was sequenced was peripheral blood. CDR3 DNA sequence: TGTGCCAGCAGCTTAACGCGGAGGTCTGAAGCTTTCTTT. Protein sequence: CASSLTRRSEAFF.